The 29 T cell receptor beta chains below all came from one sample that was sequenced in a study of OX40 agonist ivuxolimab in advanced cancers. TCRdb's copy holds only in-frame clones and misses some; the assay was immunoSEQ multiplex PCR. The sample lists tens of thousands of clones; nearly 90% were seen once. Source: CD4+ or CD8+ T cells sorted from blood, taken in a trial of the OX40 agonist ivuxolimab. The receptors were gathered from an adult with an advanced solid tumor such as melanoma, head and neck, liver or kidney cancer.

The chain joins TRBV5-5 to TRBJ2-1, with D perhaps matching TRBD2 (6 bases). V was pared by 0 bases and J by 9 bases, with 13 bases between. Germline V gene sequence: CDR1 SGHKS, CDR2 YYEKEE (reference sequence). The CDR3 covers 14 residues. CDR3 sequence reads: CASSLAGAGREQFF. The CDR3 DNA is TGTGCCAGCAGCTTGGCCGGGGCGGGACGTGAGCAGTTCTTC. The full variable domain, its missing parts supplied by reference TRBV5-5 and TRBJ2-1, is DAGVTQSPTHLIKTRGQQVTLRCSPISGHKSVSWYQQVLGQGPQFIFQYYEKEERGRGNFPDRFSARQFPNYSSELNVNALLLGDSALYLCASSLAGAGREQFFGPGTRLTVL.

J is TRBJ2-4 and V is TRBV28; possibly TRBD1 for D (6 bases). CDR1 is MDHEN and CDR2 is SYDVKM in the germline V gene. This CDR3 spans 11 amino acids. V lost 4 bases, J lost 15 bases, and 13 bases lay in between. For the CDR3, the DNA is TGTGCCAGCAGTTCGGACAGTTCAAGGTACTTC. Protein: CASSSDSSRYF. Based on the CDR3 plus reference TRBV28 and TRBJ2-4, the full variable domain is DVKVTQSSRYLVKRTGEKVFLECVQDMDHENMFWYRQDPGLGLRLIYFSYDVKMKEKGDIPEGYSVSREKKERFSLILESASTNQTSMYLCASSSDSSRYFGAGTRLSVL.

This clone was counted a single time. The chain uses TRBV2 and TRBJ1-4; D is uncertain. The germline V gene has CDR1 SNHLY and CDR2 FYNNEI. The CDR3 runs 16 residues. Between the trimmed V and J ends, which lost 3 bases and 2 bases, there was a span of 13 bases. CDR3 loop: CASSESPGVTNEKLFF. Here the CDR3 DNA reads TGTGCCAGCAGTGAGAGCCCCGGGGTCACTAATGAAAAACTGTTTTTT.

CDR3: CASSAGPGQGIYEQYF. DNA of the CDR3: TGCGCCAGCAGCGCGGGACCGGGACAGGGTATCTACGAGCAGTACTTC. V usage is TRBV5-1 and J usage is TRBJ2-7, with 9 bases that match TRBD1. The CDR3 loop spans 16 amino acids. V lost 4 bases to trimming and J lost 3 bases; unmatched junction nucleotides: 11. The V gene's germline CDR1 is SGHRS and CDR2 YFSETQ.

The sample holds one count of this clone. This chain links TRBV5-1 with TRBJ1-2; D remains ambiguous. Germline-derived CDR1 and CDR2 are SGHRS and YFSETQ. Trimming stripped 0 bases from V and 6 bases from J, with 6 bases between. This CDR3 is built from 12 residues. CDR3 DNA sequence: TGCGCCAGCAGCTTGGAGTTGGATGGCTACACCTTC. Its translation is CASSLELDGYTF.

V and J are TRBV19 and TRBJ2-5; 8 bases are shared with TRBD1. The CDR3 has 15 residues. Germline CDR1 and CDR2: LNHDA and SQIVND (reference sequence). Germline trimming cut 4 bases from V and 1 base from J; bases unmatched to any gene: 5. The CDR3 nucleotides are TGTGCCAGTAGTAGAGGCGGGACAGGCCAAGAGACCCAGTACTTC. This gives the protein CASSRGGTGQETQYF.

The V and J genes are TRBV4-2 and TRBJ2-1; a possible D gene is TRBD1 (6 bases). CDR3 length: 15 amino acids. Germline loops: CDR1 LGHNA, CDR2 YNFKEQ. Trimming removed 2 bases from V and 8 bases from J, with 16 bases in between. The CDR3 protein is CASSQRGSRGDEQFF. The DNA for the CDR3 is TGTGCCAGCAGCCAAAGGGGGAGTAGGGGCGATGAGCAGTTCTTC.

This chain uses TRBV9 with TRBJ2-3; D is unclear. Germline assignment: CDR1 SGDLS and CDR2 YYNGEE. CDR3 length: 13 residues. V was cut by 4 bases and J by 1 base, with 7 bases left in between. The CDR3 DNA follows: TGTGCCAGCAGCCTACCAGGCACAGATACGCAGTATTTT. Its protein product is CASSLPGTDTQYF.

CDR3 coding DNA: TGTGCCAGCAGCCAGGGTAGCTCTGGGGCCAACGTCCTGACTTTC. This sequence encodes CASSQGSSGANVLTF. J is TRBJ2-6 and V is TRBV28, with a weak D call TRBD1 (5 bases). The V end was cut by 6 bases, the J end by 0 bases, with 9 bases between. Germline assignment: CDR1 MDHEN and CDR2 SYDVKM. The CDR3 is made up of 15 amino acids.

This sequence joins TRBV28 and TRBJ1-2, with no clear D. The CDR3 has 14 amino acids. Germline V CDR1 and CDR2: MDHEN, SYDVKM. V lost 5 bases and J 0 bases, leaving 10 bases between the germline ends. This chain's CDR3 is CASSQGSTNYGYTF. CDR3 coding DNA: TGTGCCAGCAGTCAAGGTAGTACTAACTATGGCTACACCTTC.

The chain has TRBV18 and TRBJ2-7, with 8 nucleotides matching TRBD1. Germline V gene lookup returns CDR1 KGHSH and CDR2 LQKENI. The CDR3 runs 14 residues. Unmatched junction bases numbered 6, after V lost 6 bases and J lost 2 bases. CDR3 sequence reads: CASSSDREPYEQYF. CDR3 in DNA: TGTGCCAGCTCCTCGGACAGGGAACCCTACGAGCAGTACTTC. Looking up the rest from reference TRBV18 and TRBJ2-7 gives the full variable domain: NAGVMQNPRHLVRRRGQEARLRCSPMKGHSHVYWYRQLPEEGLKFMVYLQKENIIDESGMPKERFSAEFPKEGPSILRIQQVVRGDSAAYFCASSSDREPYEQYFGPGTRLTVT.

V gene TRBV6-6 combines with J gene TRBJ2-2; D uncertain. The CDR3 contains 13 residues. V dropped 5 bases and J dropped 7 bases, with 11 bases sitting between them. Germline V gene lookup returns CDR1 MNHNY and CDR2 SVGAGI (reference sequence). CDR3: CASSRRVFGELFF. In DNA, the CDR3 is TGTGCCAGCAGTCGAAGGGTATTCGGGGAGCTGTTTTTT.

The V call is TRBV19, the J call TRBJ2-1; D may correspond to TRBD1 or TRBD2 (5 bases each). The CDR3 loop spans 14 amino acids. CDR1 is LNHDA and CDR2 is SQIVND in the germline V gene (reference sequence). V dropped 5 bases and J dropped 3 bases, with 11 bases sitting between them. As DNA, the CDR3 is TGTGCCAGTAGTTCGGGACGGGACTACAATGAGCAGTTCTTC. Amino acids: CASSSGRDYNEQFF.

The chain carries TRBV5-1 and TRBJ1-1, with TRBD1 matching over 7 bases. This CDR3 contains 14 residues. The junction had 3 bases not matched to a gene; V was cut back by 1 base and J by 3 bases. Germline-derived CDR1 and CDR2 are SGHRS and YFSETQ. In DNA form, the CDR3 reads TGCGCCAGCAGCTTGTCCACAGGGGACACTGAAGCTTTCTTT. Its translation is CASSLSTGDTEAFF.

V gene TRBV28 combines with J gene TRBJ2-5, with 7 bases lining up with TRBD1. Per germline, CDR1 MDHEN and CDR2 SYDVKM. Germline trimming cut 10 bases from V and 4 bases from J; bases unmatched to any gene: 12. The CDR3 spans 14 residues. CDR3 sequence: CATYSGTDGETQYF. The CDR3 region has the DNA TGTGCCACCTATTCCGGGACAGATGGAGAGACCCAGTACTTC.

The chain carries TRBV2 and TRBJ1-3; D is perhaps TRBD1 (6 bases). Germline CDR1 reads SNHLY; CDR2 reads FYNNEI. The CDR3 consists of 15 residues. V lost 4 bases, J lost 0 bases, and 10 bases lay in between. CDR3 region: CASSGGRGSGNTIYF. The DNA of the CDR3 is TGTGCCAGCAGTGGAGGCAGGGGCTCTGGAAACACCATATATTTT.

The CDR3 sequence is CASSDYRGEQFF. DNA of the CDR3: TGTGCCAGCAGTGATTATCGCGGGGAGCAGTTCTTC. This chain uses TRBV6-4 with TRBJ2-1; D perhaps matches TRBD2 (5 bases). V lost 3 bases and J lost 10, with 10 bases in between. This CDR3 contains 12 residues. Germline-derived CDR1 and CDR2 are MRHNA and SNTAGT.

The chain carries TRBV23-1 and TRBJ2-3; a possible D gene is TRBD1 (6 bases). TRBV23-1 is given ORF status, its function remaining uncertain. The CDR3 length is 18 residues. The ends were cut back, 0 bases at V and 2 bases at J, with 18 bases in the middle. The CDR3 loop reads CASSQSPIGQLFTDTQYF. CDR3 nucleotide sequence: TGCGCCAGCAGTCAATCCCCCATCGGACAGCTTTTCACAGATACGCAGTATTTT.

In DNA, the CDR3 is TGTGCCAGCAGTTACTCGTTCATGAACACTGAAGCTTTCTTT. This codes for CASSYSFMNTEAFF. The chain is built from TRBV6-5 and TRBJ1-1; no definite D call. V dropped 0 bases and J dropped 0 bases, with 5 bases sitting between them. The CDR3 runs to 14 residues. The germline gives CDR1 MNHEY, CDR2 SVGAGI.

This clone was found a few times. The rearrangement joins TRBV25-1 to TRBJ2-6; D ambiguous. The germline V gene encodes CDR1 MGHDK and CDR2 SYGVNS. The CDR3 is 16 amino acids. V lost 0 bases and J lost 0, with 6 bases in between. In DNA form, the CDR3 reads TGTGCCAGCAGTGAATATTTGGGCTCTGGGGCCAACGTCCTGACTTTC. Its translation is CASSEYLGSGANVLTF.

The chain has TRBV28 and TRBJ2-1; D tentatively fits TRBD1 or TRBD2 (5 bases each). This CDR3 contains 13 residues. Per the germline V gene, CDR1 is MDHEN and CDR2 is SYDVKM. The V gene lost 6 bases and the J gene lost 6 bases, with 12 bases spanning the gap. In DNA, the CDR3 is TGTGCCAGCAGCCACGACAGCGGCAATGAGCAGTTCTTC. It encodes CASSHDSGNEQFF.

The rearrangement links TRBV11-3 to TRBJ2-1; D may correspond to TRBD1 or TRBD2 (5 bases each). Deletions cut 1 base from V and 2 bases from J, with 9 bases between. The CDR3 consists of 15 residues. The germline V gene encodes CDR1 SGHNT and CDR2 YENEEA. CDR3 in amino acids: CASSLGGSTYNEQFF. The CDR3 DNA follows: TGTGCCAGCAGCTTAGGGGGGAGCACCTACAATGAGCAGTTCTTC.

This clone appeared a single time. The rearrangement uses TRBV2 and TRBJ2-5; TRBD1 agrees at 10 bases. The CDR3 is 15 residues long. Per the germline V gene, CDR1 is SNHLY and CDR2 is FYNNEI. V trimming: 7 bases; J trimming: 5 bases; junction bases outside the gene matches: 10. The CDR3 loop reads CASTIGTGVGETQYF. For the CDR3, the DNA is TGTGCCAGCACGATAGGGACAGGGGTAGGGGAGACCCAGTACTTC.

The rearrangement uses TRBV5-4 and TRBJ2-7; 8 bases line up with TRBD1. The CDR3 totals 15 residues. The germline V gene encodes CDR1 SGHNT and CDR2 YYREEE (reference sequence). The V and J ends lost 4 bases and 0 bases, in that order; junction bases with no gene match: 6. The CDR3 DNA is TGTGCCAGCAGCCAACGGGACAGGAGCTCCTACGAGCAGTACTTC. It is translated as CASSQRDRSSYEQYF.

On this clone itself: In the same sample, other DNA sequences code for this CDR3. The rearrangement uses TRBV5-1 and TRBJ1-3, with 8 bases fitting TRBD1. The J segment lost 0 bases and the V segment lost 4 bases, leaving 6 bases of the junction unmatched. The CDR3 totals 16 residues. Germline assignment: CDR1 SGHRS and CDR2 YFSETQ. In nucleotides, the CDR3 is TGCGCCAGCAGCCCTAGAACAGGGGGCTCTGGAAACACCATATATTTT. Protein sequence: CASSPRTGGSGNTIYF.

The gene calls are TRBV7-2 and TRBJ1-5; unclear D gene. The V end was cut by 3 bases, the J end by 4 bases, with 7 bases between. The CDR3 spans 13 residues. CDR1 SGHTA and CDR2 FQGNSA come from the germline V gene. CDR3 protein: CASSFDPNQPQHF. CDR3 nucleotide sequence: TGTGCCAGCAGCTTTGATCCAAATCAGCCCCAGCATTTT.

V gene TRBV27 combines with J gene TRBJ2-2; D is perhaps TRBD1 (5 bases). There are 15 residues in the CDR3. Between the trimmed V and J ends, which lost 1 base and 2 bases, there was a span of 8 bases. In germline, CDR1 is MNHEY, CDR2 SMNVEV (reference sequence). In nucleotides, the CDR3 is TGTGCCAGCAGTTTATTGCAGGGTAACACCGGGGAGCTGTTTTTT. Its translation: CASSLLQGNTGELFF.

This chain joins TRBV2 and TRBJ2-1, with 7 nucleotides matching TRBD2. J lost 4 bases, V lost 7 bases, and 7 bases had no gene match. The CDR3 sequence is 14 residues long. Germline assignment: CDR1 SNHLY and CDR2 FYNNEI. CDR3 in amino acids: CASTHGRGYNEQFF. The CDR3 bases are TGTGCCAGCACCCATGGGAGGGGATACAATGAGCAGTTCTTC.

This clone appeared once. The V and J genes are TRBV5-4 and TRBJ2-7; 13 nucleotides match TRBD2. V dropped 4 bases and J dropped 3; count of bases not matched to a gene: 10. The CDR3 contains 17 residues. Germline CDR1 and CDR2: SGHNT and YYREEE (reference sequence). The CDR3 sequence is CASSAGGTSGIFYEQYF. In nucleotides, the CDR3 is TGTGCCAGCAGCGCGGGGGGGACTAGCGGGATTTTCTACGAGCAGTACTTC.